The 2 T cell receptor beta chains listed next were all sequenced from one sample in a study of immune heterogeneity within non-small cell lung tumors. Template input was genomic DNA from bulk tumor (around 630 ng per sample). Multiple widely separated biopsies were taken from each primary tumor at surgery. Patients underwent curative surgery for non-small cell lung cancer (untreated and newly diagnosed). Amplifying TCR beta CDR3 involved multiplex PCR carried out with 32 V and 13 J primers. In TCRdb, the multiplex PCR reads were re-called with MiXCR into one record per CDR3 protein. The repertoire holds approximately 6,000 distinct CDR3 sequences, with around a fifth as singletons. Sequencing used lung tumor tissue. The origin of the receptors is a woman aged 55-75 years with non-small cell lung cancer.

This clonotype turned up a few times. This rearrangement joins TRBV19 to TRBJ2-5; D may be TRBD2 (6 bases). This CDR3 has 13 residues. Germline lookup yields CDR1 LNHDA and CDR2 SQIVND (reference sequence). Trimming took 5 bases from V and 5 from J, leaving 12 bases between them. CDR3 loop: CASSAGFGETQYF. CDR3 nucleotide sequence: TGTGCCAGTAGTGCGGGGTTTGGGGAGACCCAGTACTTC.

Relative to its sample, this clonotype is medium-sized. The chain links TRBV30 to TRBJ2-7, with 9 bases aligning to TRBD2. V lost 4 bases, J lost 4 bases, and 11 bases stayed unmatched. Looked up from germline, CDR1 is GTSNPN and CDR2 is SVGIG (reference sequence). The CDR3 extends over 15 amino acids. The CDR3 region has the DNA TGTGCCTGGACCCCCTTTAGCGGGGGCCTTTACGAGCAGTACTTC. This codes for CAWTPFSGGLYEQYF.